The 8 T cell receptor beta chains below come from one sample, sequenced in a study of T cells in Graves' hyperthyroidism and ophthalmopathy. Amplified TCR beta CDR3 regions came from RNA transcripts. HTBI primers were used for first-round RT-PCR of the TCR CDR3. TCRdb reprocessed the multiplex PCR reads with MiXCR, giving one entry per CDR3 protein. The sample includes a few hundred thousand distinct CDR3 sequences, 17% of them seen just once. The sample was blood. Receptor source: a woman aged 18-29 years with Graves' ophthalmopathy.

This clonotype was seen repeatedly, ten times or more. The chain employs TRBV7-2 and TRBJ1-3; D gene ambiguous. With 0 bases removed from V and 0 bases from J, the gap between germline ends came to 3 bases. Looked up from germline, CDR1 is SGHTA and CDR2 is FQGNSA. The length of the CDR3 is 14 residues. Here the CDR3 reads CASSLADSGNTIYF. CDR3 sequence (DNA): TGTGCCAGCAGCTTAGCGGACTCTGGAAACACCATATATTTT. Full variable domain (remainder filled in from reference TRBV7-2 and TRBJ1-3): GAGVSQSPSNKVTEKGKDVELRCDPISGHTALYWYRQSLGQGLEFLIYFQGNSAPDKSGLPSDRFSAERTGGSVSTLTIQRTQQEDSAVYLCASSLADSGNTIYFGEGSWLTVV.

This clonotype was seen more than once but under ten times. This rearrangement joins TRBV6-1 to TRBJ2-2; 10 bases map to TRBD2. In germline, CDR1 is MNHNS, CDR2 SASEGT. Trimming took 2 bases from V and 3 from J; bases not matched to a gene: 12. This CDR3 is 19 amino acids long. CDR3 residues: CASSEYLLAGEWDTGELFF. The CDR3 DNA is TGTGCCAGCAGTGAATACTTGCTAGCGGGAGAGTGGGACACCGGGGAGCTGTTTTTT.

This clonotype was found many times. The chain recombines TRBV3-1 with TRBJ2-5, with TRBD2 matching 8 bases. There are 15 residues in the CDR3. CDR1 is LGHDT and CDR2 is YNNKEL in the germline V gene (reference sequence). The V and J ends lost 7 bases and 5 bases, in that order; junction bases with no gene match: 12. CDR3 loop: CASTERLARGETQYF. Here the CDR3 DNA reads TGTGCCAGCACCGAGAGACTAGCGCGTGGGGAGACCCAGTACTTC.

Many counts were recorded for this clonotype. This sequence joins TRBV30 and TRBJ1-2; D possibly corresponds to TRBD1 (5 bases). Germline loops: CDR1 GTSNPN, CDR2 SVGIG (reference sequence). The CDR3 covers 12 residues. V dropped 1 base and J dropped 7 bases, with 10 bases sitting between them. The CDR3 loop is CAWSAGKGGYTF. CDR3 nucleotide sequence: TGTGCCTGGAGTGCAGGGAAGGGTGGCTACACCTTC.

This clonotype was found a few times. V usage is TRBV27 and J usage is TRBJ2-3, with 12 positions matching TRBD2. Trimming at V came to 1 base and at J to 3 bases, leaving 11 bases not matched to a gene. This CDR3 region has 19 residues. The germline CDR1 and CDR2 sequences are MNHEY and SMNVEV (reference sequence). The CDR3 sequence is CASSLWGLAGGPRTDTQYF. For the CDR3, the DNA is TGTGCCAGCAGTTTATGGGGGCTAGCGGGAGGGCCTCGAACAGATACGCAGTATTTT.

V is TRBV20-1 and J is TRBJ1-5; 8 bases map to TRBD1. V lost 5 bases to trimming and J lost 1 base; unmatched junction nucleotides: 10. The CDR3 is 16 amino acids. The germline gives CDR1 DFQATT, CDR2 SNEGSKA (reference sequence). The CDR3 nucleotides are TGCAGTGCTTCAACAGGGGGTTATTTGAGCAATCAGCCCCAGCATTTT. Translated, it gives CSASTGGYLSNQPQHF.

This clonotype showed up many times. This rearrangement joins TRBV6-1 to TRBJ2-1, with 11 bases identical to TRBD2. V was pared by 5 bases and J by 5 bases, with 8 bases of the junction left unmatched. CDR3 length: 16 amino acids. Germline V gene data show CDR1 as MNHNS and CDR2 as SASEGT. CDR3 amino acids: CASSPTGTSGNNEQFF. The CDR3 nucleotides are TGTGCCAGCAGTCCTACTGGGACTAGCGGAAACAATGAGCAGTTCTTC.

This clonotype was counted only a few times. The J gene is TRBJ1-1, the V gene TRBV15; D perhaps matches TRBD1 (5 bases). The CDR3 has 14 residues. Germline CDR1 reads LNHNV; CDR2 reads YYDKDF (reference sequence). Trimming removed 5 bases from V and 8 bases from J, with 18 bases in between. The CDR3 reads CATSGTRTPTEAFF. The CDR3 coding sequence is TGTGCCACCAGCGGAACTCGGACACCCACGGAAGCTTTCTTT.